These 8 T cell receptor beta chains were sequenced from one sample in a study of cytomegalovirus exposure and HLA in healthy donors. PCR amplification relied on 60 Vbeta primers (plus 13 Jbeta primers). Only in-frame clones appear in the TCRdb table, and some are missing; sequencing was by immunoSEQ multiplex PCR. The sample spans 100,000 to 150,000 clones; the ten largest clones claim around 2.2%. The sequenced material came from PBMCs. The receptors shown here come from a man aged 35-49 years in good health and CMV-seronegative.

This chain links TRBV9 with TRBJ1-5; D is uncertain. The ends were cut back, 4 bases at V and 6 bases at J, with 17 bases in the middle. Germline CDR1 SGDLS, CDR2 YYNGEE. The CDR3 totals 15 residues. This CDR3 reads CASSPSSYSLQPQHF. CDR3 sequence (DNA): TGTGCCAGCAGCCCATCAAGCTACAGTCTTCAGCCCCAGCATTTT.

This chain links TRBV18 with TRBJ2-3, with a tentative D call TRBD2 (6 bases). CDR1 is KGHSH, CDR2 LQKENI, per germline. The CDR3 is made up of 15 amino acids. The V and J ends lost 3 bases and 0 bases respectively, with 10 bases between them. The CDR3 DNA is TGTGCCAGCTCACCGACTAGAATAAGCACAGATACGCAGTATTTT. Protein: CASSPTRISTDTQYF.

The rearrangement links TRBV5-6 to TRBJ2-7, with D possibly matching TRBD1 (6 bases). The V gene's germline CDR1 is SGHDT and CDR2 YYEEEE. The CDR3 totals 12 residues. V lost 4 bases and J lost 6, with 11 bases in between. The CDR3: CASSPWTAEQYF. Written as DNA, the CDR3 is TGTGCCAGCAGCCCCTGGACAGCCGAGCAGTACTTC.

With respect to this clone: One end of the junction varies from germline; a read error may be responsible. The chain combines TRBV18 with TRBJ2-1, with D tentatively TRBD1 (5 bases). The CDR3 contains 13 residues. CDR1 and CDR2 (germline): KGHSH, LQKENI. CDR3 protein: CASSTQVYNKQFF. The CDR3 nucleotides read TGTGCCAGCTCCACACAGGTCTACAATAAGCAGTTCTTC.

V gene TRBV2 combines with J gene TRBJ2-7, with TRBD2 as a possible D gene (5 bases). The germline CDR1 and CDR2 sequences are SNHLY and FYNNEI. CDR3 length: 15 amino acids. Trimming pared 7 bases from V and 7 bases from J, leaving 23 bases between. The CDR3 DNA follows: TGTGCCAGCATTAGACAAGCAGCGGCGGTGTCGGAGCAGTACTTC. Translation gives CASIRQAAAVSEQYF.

The chain is built from TRBV29-1 and TRBJ1-1; possible D gene TRBD1, 6 bases. V lost 6 bases and J 3 bases, leaving 11 bases between the germline ends. The CDR3 runs to 12 residues. CDR1 is SQVTM, CDR2 ANQGSEA, per germline. CDR3 nucleotides: TGCAGCGTGAAGAGGACAGACACTGAAGCTTTCTTT. This codes for CSVKRTDTEAFF. The entire variable domain, with the rest obtained from reference TRBV29-1 and TRBJ1-1, is as follows: SAVISQKPSRDICQRGTSLTIQCQVDSQVTMMFWYRQQPGQSLTLIATANQGSEATYESGFVIDKFPISRPNLTFSTLTVSNMSPEDSSIYLCSVKRTDTEAFFGQGTRLTVV.

The CDR3, as DNA: TGTGCCAGCAGCGCGGGACAGGGGAGCAATCAGCCCCAGCATTTT. Its protein is CASSAGQGSNQPQHF. V is TRBV11-3 and J is TRBJ1-5, with TRBD1 matching over 10 bases. This CDR3 spans 15 amino acids. Trimming took 5 bases from V and 1 from J; bases not matched to a gene: 2. Per the germline V gene, CDR1 is SGHNT and CDR2 is YENEEA. The variable domain in full, with the rest retrieved from reference TRBV11-3 and TRBJ1-5, is EAGVVQSPRYKIIEKKQPVAFWCNPISGHNTLYWYLQNLGQGPELLIRYENEEAVDDSQLPKDRFSAERLKGVDSTLKIQPAELGDSAVYLCASSAGQGSNQPQHFGDGTRLSIL.

The chain uses TRBV30 and TRBJ1-5; 9 nucleotides agree with TRBD1. The CDR3 length is 16 residues. Germline-derived CDR1 and CDR2 are GTSNPN and SVGIG (reference sequence). Germline trimming cut 3 bases from V and 6 bases from J; bases unmatched to any gene: 12. The CDR3 here is CAWRSSGQGIIQPQHF. The CDR3 coding sequence is TGTGCCTGGAGGTCATCGGGACAGGGTATAATTCAGCCCCAGCATTTT.